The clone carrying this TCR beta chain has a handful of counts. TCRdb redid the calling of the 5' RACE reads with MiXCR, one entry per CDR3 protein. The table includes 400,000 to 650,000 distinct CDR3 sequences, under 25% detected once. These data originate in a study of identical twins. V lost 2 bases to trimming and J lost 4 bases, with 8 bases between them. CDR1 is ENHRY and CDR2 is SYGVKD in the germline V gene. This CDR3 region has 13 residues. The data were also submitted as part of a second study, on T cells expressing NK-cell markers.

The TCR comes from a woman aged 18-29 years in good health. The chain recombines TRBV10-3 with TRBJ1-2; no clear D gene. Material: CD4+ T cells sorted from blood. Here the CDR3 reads CAISENGFYGYTF. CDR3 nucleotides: TGTGCCATCAGTGAGAATGGGTTCTATGGCTACACCTTC.